The 31 T cell receptor beta chains below all came from one sample that was sequenced in a study of T cell responses to AZD1222 COVID-19 vaccine. Some clones are missing from TCRdb's copy, which holds only in-frame ones; the method was immunoSEQ multiplex PCR. Among 130,000 or so clones listed, more than 85% were seen once. Sequenced here: peripheral blood, sampled on day 0 of AZD1222 vaccination. These receptors were collected from an adult in good health.

The CDR3 sequence is CSVGYGNEQFF. DNA of the CDR3: TGCAGCGTTGGGTATGGAAATGAGCAGTTCTTC. V and J are TRBV29-1 and TRBJ2-1; no definite D call. In germline, CDR1 is SQVTM, CDR2 ANQGSEA. The CDR3 contains 11 residues. Trimming pared 4 bases from V and 7 bases from J, leaving 8 bases between.

The V gene is TRBV27, the J gene TRBJ2-1; tentatively, D is TRBD2 (7 bases). The V end lost 3 bases, the J end lost 6 bases, and 15 bases lay between the germline ends. CDR3 length: 15 residues. The germline CDR1 and CDR2 sequences are MNHEY and SMNVEV (reference sequence). The CDR3 DNA reads as TGTGCCAGCAGTTTTGCGGGAGCCAGGGGCAATGAGCAGTTCTTC. Protein sequence: CASSFAGARGNEQFF.

The chain carries TRBV2 and TRBJ1-2; TRBD1 matches at 10 bases. V was clipped by 6 bases and J by 6 bases; unmatched bases: 13. Germline values: CDR1 SNHLY, CDR2 FYNNEI. CDR3 length: 16 residues. The CDR3 spells CASSQDRGRSPHGYTF. For the CDR3, the DNA is TGTGCCAGCAGCCAAGACAGGGGGCGGTCTCCCCATGGCTACACCTTC.

The chain recombines TRBV19 with TRBJ1-5; 8 bases match TRBD1. V was clipped by 5 bases and J by 2 bases; unmatched bases: 5. There are 15 residues in the CDR3. Germline V CDR1 and CDR2: LNHDA, SQIVND (reference sequence). The CDR3 spells CASSATGEGNQPQHF. The CDR3 DNA reads TGTGCCAGTAGTGCGACAGGGGAGGGCAATCAGCCCCAGCATTTT.

V gene TRBV3-1 (or the pseudogene TRBV3-2) combines with J gene TRBJ1-6; the D gene is possibly TRBD1 (5 bases). Looked up from germline, CDR1 is LGHDT and CDR2 is YNNKEL (reference sequence). The CDR3 runs to 15 residues. V lost 5 bases, J lost 10 bases, and 18 bases lay in between. The DNA for the CDR3 is TGTGCCAGCAGCTCGATTCGACGGGGGGGGTCACCCCTCCACTTT. Translating it yields CASSSIRRGGSPLHF.

This sequence joins TRBV15 and TRBJ1-4, with D hard to call. Germline CDR1 reads LNHNV; CDR2 reads YYDKDF (reference sequence). The CDR3 is 15 residues long. The V end lost 1 base, the J end lost 3 bases, and 9 bases lay between the germline ends. CDR3 nucleotides: TGTGCCACCAGCAGAGGACCCGGGGCTAATGAAAAACTGTTTTTT. Amino acids: CATSRGPGANEKLFF.

The rearrangement uses TRBV7-6 and TRBJ2-5, with D uncertain. Germline CDR1 is SGHVS and CDR2 is FNYEAQ. The CDR3 extends over 13 amino acids. V was trimmed by 0 bases and J by 5 bases, leaving 7 bases between them. In DNA form, the CDR3 reads TGTGCCAGCAGCTTAGCCCTATCGGAGACCCAGTACTTC. It is translated as CASSLALSETQYF.

This clone was detected once. The CDR3 reads CATRGEANTEAFF. The CDR3 coding sequence is TGTGCCACCCGGGGAGAGGCGAACACTGAAGCTTTCTTT. The chain recombines TRBV2 with TRBJ1-1; D unresolved. The CDR3 runs to 13 residues. CDR1 and CDR2 (germline): SNHLY, FYNNEI. Trimming removed 10 bases at V and 1 base at J, with 13 bases between.

This clone was seen a single time. The chain uses TRBV27 and TRBJ1-1; 7 bases agree with TRBD1. This CDR3 comprises 14 residues. Germline V CDR1 and CDR2: MNHEY, SMNVEV (reference sequence). The V gene end was trimmed by 10 bases and the J gene end by 1 base; junction bases not matched to a gene: 9. The chain's CDR3 is CATASGGANTEAFF. The CDR3 bases are TGTGCCACCGCATCAGGGGGTGCGAACACTGAAGCTTTCTTT.

The chain is built from TRBV6-5 and TRBJ1-1; 8 nucleotides align to TRBD1. This CDR3 contains 12 residues. CDR1 is MNHEY and CDR2 is SVGAGI in the germline V gene. The junction had 3 bases not matched to a gene; V was cut back by 10 bases and J by 2 bases. This CDR3 is CATGTGNTEAFF. Here the CDR3 DNA reads TGTGCCACCGGGACAGGTAACACTGAAGCTTTCTTT.

V usage is TRBV11-1 and J usage is TRBJ1-1; D not resolved. The CDR3 is 14 residues long. Germline V lookup: CDR1 SGHAT, CDR2 FQDESV (reference sequence). V was pared by 5 bases and J by 1 base, with 11 bases between. The CDR3 here is CASSPKTANTEAFF. In DNA form, the CDR3 reads TGTGCCAGCAGCCCAAAGACGGCGAACACTGAAGCTTTCTTT.

This chain links TRBV7-9 with TRBJ1-3; D ambiguous. The CDR3 covers 15 residues. Germline values: CDR1 SEHNR, CDR2 FQNEAQ (reference sequence). The V end was cut by 5 bases, the J end by 0 bases, with 11 bases between. CDR3 protein: CASSAHGFSGNTIYF. CDR3 nucleotide sequence: TGTGCCAGCAGCGCACACGGGTTCTCTGGAAACACCATATATTTT. The full variable domain, with the rest looked up from reference TRBV7-9 and TRBJ1-3, is DTGVSQNPRHKITKRGQNVTFRCDPISEHNRLYWYRQTLGQGPEFLTYFQNEAQLEKSRLLSDRFSAERPKGSFSTLEIQRTEQGDSAMYLCASSAHGFSGNTIYFGEGSWLTVV.

The chain joins TRBV30 to TRBJ1-5; a weak D match, TRBD1 (6 bases). CDR3 length equals 13 residues. Germline CDR1 reads GTSNPN; CDR2 reads SVGIG (reference sequence). With 0 bases removed from V and 4 bases from J, the gap between germline ends came to 7 bases. The CDR3 DNA follows: TGTGCCTGGAGTGTAGGGGGGAATCAGCCCCAGCATTTT. It codes for CAWSVGGNQPQHF. The full variable domain, with the rest looked up from reference TRBV30 and TRBJ1-5, is SQTIHQWPATLVQPVGSPLSLECTVEGTSNPNLYWYRQAAGRGLQLLFYSVGIGQISSEVPQNLSASRPQDRQFILSSKKLLLSDSGFYLCAWSVGGNQPQHFGDGTRLSIL.

This chain joins TRBV3-1 (or the pseudogene TRBV3-2) and TRBJ1-5; TRBD1 agrees at 7 bases. CDR3 size: 14 residues. Per germline, CDR1 LGHDT and CDR2 YNNKEL (reference sequence). The junction had 5 bases not matched to a gene; V was cut back by 2 bases and J by 7 bases. The DNA for the CDR3 is TGTGCCAGCAGCCAAAAGGGGGCTCGGCAGCCCCAGCATTTT. This sequence encodes CASSQKGARQPQHF.

The rearrangement joins TRBV4-3 to TRBJ2-7; weak D call: TRBD2 (5 bases). This CDR3 contains 14 residues. Looked up from germline, CDR1 is LGHNA and CDR2 is YSLEER. Trimming cost V 4 bases and J 1 base, with 11 bases left between them. CDR3 in amino acids: CASSPWRSSYEQYF. CDR3 nucleotide sequence: TGCGCCAGCAGCCCCTGGAGGTCATCCTACGAGCAGTACTTC.

This clone was detected once. The chain joins TRBV29-1 to TRBJ2-7; 15 bases are a match to TRBD2. V trimming: 6 bases; J trimming: 0 bases; junction bases outside the gene matches: 6. The CDR3 has 16 residues. The germline V gene has CDR1 SQVTM and CDR2 ANQGSEA. In DNA, the CDR3 is TGCAGCGTCCGGACTAGCGGGAGGGCCAGCTCCTACGAGCAGTACTTC. This gives the protein CSVRTSGRASSYEQYF.

V and J are TRBV5-1 and TRBJ1-1, with D perhaps matching TRBD1 (5 bases). V gave up 2 bases and J gave up 8 bases, with 7 bases separating them. The CDR3 consists of 11 residues. From germline, CDR1 is SGHRS and CDR2 YFSETQ. The CDR3 reads CASSLGEEAFF. CDR3 DNA: TGCGCCAGCAGCTTAGGGGAGGAAGCTTTCTTT.

The chain couples TRBV5-4 to TRBJ2-7; D possibly corresponds to TRBD1 (5 bases). Germline V CDR1 and CDR2: SGHNT, YYREEE (reference sequence). This CDR3 has 16 amino acids. Trimming shortened V by 5 bases and J by 0 bases, and 18 bases separated the two germline ends. CDR3 in DNA: TGTGCCAGCAGTAAAACAGGCGACCCGAGCTCCTACGAGCAGTACTTC. It codes for CASSKTGDPSSYEQYF.

The chain combines TRBV19 with TRBJ2-3; TRBD2 agrees at 16 bases. This CDR3 has 16 amino acids. Trimming removed 6 bases from V and 6 bases from J; junction bases left unmatched: 6. Germline CDR1 reads LNHDA; CDR2 reads SQIVND (reference sequence). The CDR3 is CASSSGTSGRADTQYF. The CDR3 region has the DNA TGTGCCAGTAGCAGCGGGACTAGCGGGAGGGCGGATACGCAGTATTTT.

J is TRBJ2-2 and V is TRBV19; no definite D call. The CDR3 is 14 amino acids. V was pared by 4 bases and J by 4 bases, with 10 bases between. The germline V gene has CDR1 LNHDA and CDR2 SQIVND (reference sequence). The CDR3 region is CASSSGSSTGELFF. CDR3 in DNA: TGTGCCAGTAGTAGTGGCTCGAGCACCGGGGAGCTGTTTTTT.

The rearrangement uses TRBV7-2 and TRBJ1-1; possibly TRBD1 for D (5 bases). CDR1 and CDR2 (germline): SGHTA, FQGNSA. Trimming removed 0 bases at V and 5 bases at J, with 10 bases between. The CDR3 has 14 amino acids. CDR3 DNA: TGTGCCAGCAGCTTAGCGTCAGGGCGGACTGAAGCTTTCTTT. It is translated as CASSLASGRTEAFF.

The rearrangement uses TRBV18 and TRBJ1-2; D is undetermined. The CDR3 covers 16 residues. Germline CDR1 and CDR2: KGHSH and LQKENI. V was clipped by 10 bases and J by 0 bases, with 21 bases between them. In DNA, the CDR3 is TGTGCCACCACACCGGGGAACAGCCTTACTAACTATGGCTACACCTTC. Its protein is CATTPGNSLTNYGYTF.

This chain joins TRBV5-5 and TRBJ1-6; weak D call: TRBD1 (6 bases). Germline loops: CDR1 SGHKS, CDR2 YYEKEE (reference sequence). The V end was cut by 8 bases, the J end by 5 bases, with 20 bases between. This CDR3 has 16 residues. In DNA form, the CDR3 reads TGTGCCAGTACTCCCCGGCCGGACAGCCATAATTCACCCCTCCACTTT. Its translation: CASTPRPDSHNSPLHF.

The chain has TRBV4-3 and TRBJ1-6; D gene ambiguous. There are 15 residues in the CDR3. Deletions cut 4 bases from V and 5 bases from J, with 12 bases between. Germline V gene sequence: CDR1 LGHNA, CDR2 YSLEER. The CDR3 region is CASSLEAPNNSPLHF. In DNA form, the CDR3 reads TGCGCCAGCAGCCTAGAGGCACCCAATAATTCACCCCTCCACTTT.

The rearrangement uses TRBV30 and TRBJ1-2, with D perhaps TRBD1 (5 bases). Germline V gene data show CDR1 as GTSNPN and CDR2 as SVGIG (reference sequence). CDR3 length equals 16 residues. The V and J ends lost 4 bases and 2 bases respectively, with 20 bases between them. CDR3 nucleotide sequence: TGTGCCTGGAAGAGGGACCGATACAGATCGAACTATGGCTACACCTTC. Translated, it gives CAWKRDRYRSNYGYTF.

The chain links TRBV20-1 to TRBJ2-7, with 9 bases fitting TRBD1. Germline CDR1 is DFQATT and CDR2 is SNEGSKA (reference sequence). V dropped 7 bases and J dropped 8; count of bases not matched to a gene: 6. This CDR3 has 11 residues. CDR3 region: CSGQGDGKQYF. In DNA form, the CDR3 reads TGCAGTGGACAGGGGGATGGGAAGCAGTACTTC.

This chain uses TRBV3-1 (or the pseudogene TRBV3-2) with TRBJ1-4, with unresolved D. V lost 6 bases to trimming and J lost 7 bases, with 15 bases between them. Germline CDR1 and CDR2: LGHDT and YNNKEL (reference sequence). This CDR3 contains 14 residues. In DNA form, the CDR3 reads TGTGCCAGCAGGTTGGCTGGGGTCGGTGAAAAACTGTTTTTT. Protein: CASRLAGVGEKLFF.

This chain links TRBV6-5 with TRBJ1-2, with TRBD1 matching over 7 bases. V dropped 7 bases and J dropped 5; count of bases not matched to a gene: 10. This CDR3 comprises 14 residues. Germline lookup yields CDR1 MNHEY and CDR2 SVGAGI. CDR3 DNA sequence: TGTGCCAGCACTCGAGGGGGCAGGGGATATGGCTACACCTTC. This codes for CASTRGGRGYGYTF.

The J gene is TRBJ1-1, the V gene TRBV19; D is unclear. The V gene's germline CDR1 is LNHDA and CDR2 SQIVND (reference sequence). The CDR3 runs 16 residues. Trimming removed 4 bases from V and 0 bases from J, with 15 bases in between. CDR3 sequence (DNA): TGTGCCAGTAGTACCGGACGGTTCCTAATGAACACTGAAGCTTTCTTT. Protein sequence: CASSTGRFLMNTEAFF.

V is TRBV7-6 and J is TRBJ2-1; D is undetermined. The CDR3 is 14 residues long. Germline CDR1 SGHVS, CDR2 FNYEAQ. V was pared by 2 bases and J by 7 bases, with 12 bases between. The CDR3 bases are TGTGCCAGCAGCTTAACGGGTTCCCGAAATGAGCAGTTCTTC. This gives the protein CASSLTGSRNEQFF.

The chain is built from TRBV24-1 and TRBJ1-1, with no clear D. The germline V gene has CDR1 KGHDR and CDR2 SFDVKD. The ends were cut back, 1 base at V and 11 bases at J, with 10 bases in the middle. The CDR3 has 12 amino acids. The DNA of the CDR3 is TGTGCCACCAGTGATTTAACAGATAAGGCTTTCTTT. Translated: CATSDLTDKAFF.